The present entry profiles one T cell receptor (beta chain) with its context. The germline V gene has CDR1 SGHRS and CDR2 YFSETQ. Trimming cost V 4 bases and J 9 bases; bases outside gene matches: 10. The CDR3 extends over 15 amino acids. Profiled with immunoSEQ multiplex PCR; TCRdb holds only in-frame clones, not every one. The data contain around 440,000 clones, more than 70% of them singletons. The sample comes from a study of blood T cell repertoires in COVID-19. This sequence was found in a woman in her forties or fifties with COVID-19, enrolled during active disease. The sample consisted of peripheral blood. The chain has TRBV5-1 and TRBJ2-4, with 10 bases aligning to TRBD1. In nucleotides, the CDR3 is TGCGCCAGCAGCCCGGTAGCCGGGGACAGGGGCATTCAGTACTTC. Its translation: CASSPVAGDRGIQYF. The full variable domain, in which reference TRBV5-1 and TRBJ2-4 provide the parts outside the CDR3, is KAGVTQTPRYLIKTRGQQVTLSCSPISGHRSVSWYQQTPGQGLQFLFEYFSETQRNKGNFPGRFSGRQFSNSRSEMNVSTLELGDSALYLCASSPVAGDRGIQYFGAGTRLSVL.